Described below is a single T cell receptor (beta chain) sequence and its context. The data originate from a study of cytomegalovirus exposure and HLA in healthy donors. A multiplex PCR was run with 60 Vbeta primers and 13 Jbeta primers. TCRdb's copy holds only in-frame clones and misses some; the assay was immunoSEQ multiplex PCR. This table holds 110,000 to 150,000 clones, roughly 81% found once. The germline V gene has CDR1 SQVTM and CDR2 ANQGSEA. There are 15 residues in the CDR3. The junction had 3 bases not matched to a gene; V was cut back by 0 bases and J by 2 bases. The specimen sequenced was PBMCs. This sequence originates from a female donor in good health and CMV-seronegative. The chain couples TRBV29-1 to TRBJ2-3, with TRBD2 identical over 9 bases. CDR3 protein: CSVEDLGLATDTQYF. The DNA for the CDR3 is TGCAGCGTTGAAGACTTGGGACTAGCCACAGATACGCAGTATTTT.